This TCR beta chain was captured in a study of cytomegalovirus exposure and HLA in healthy donors. It was with 60 Vbeta and 13 Jbeta primers that the PCR ran. Using immunoSEQ multiplex PCR, the repertoire was profiled, and TCRdb retains in-frame clones only, with some absent. Among 210,000 or so clones listed, roughly 88% were seen once. Study results and caveats: Among immune exposure information, only CMV serostatus was available. The authors reported that TCR beta sequences could predict HLA-A and HLA-B alleles. These predictions were accurate for most subjects in the first cohort. Earlier findings revealed that most TCR beta V segments proved productive either about 87% or about 30% of the time. Common viral pathogens seemed to be connected with several of the most significant clusters, according to a later analysis.

Worth noting for this clone: Its specificity is not known.

The source material was PBMCs. This clonotype was obtained from a boy aged 2 to 10 in good health and CMV-seronegative.

CDR3 amino acids: CASSLEGTGAINYGYTF. CDR3 coding DNA: TGTGCCAGCAGCTTAGAGGGGACAGGGGCGATTAACTATGGCTACACCTTC. This rearrangement joins TRBV7-6 to TRBJ1-2, with 10 bases matching TRBD1. This CDR3 contains 17 residues. After removal of 1 base from V and 1 base from J, the junction contained 6 bases not matched to a gene. Looked up from germline, CDR1 is SGHVS and CDR2 is FNYEAQ.